The following is a TCR beta chain sequence with its context. Its antigen is as yet unknown. One end of the junction is discordant with germline, which a read error may explain. The data derive from a study of tumor-infiltrating lymphocytes in primary liver carcinoma. At the level of the study: Every patient in the cohort had a primary liver carcinoma. That carcinoma was treated by surgical resection.

Study outcomes and limitations: Tumor top-250-clone fraction significantly exceeded that of blood (p = 0.039). Bulk samples went unsorted, so CD4+ and CD8+ repertoires were not compared.

A primer matching the constant region was used to make TCR beta cDNA from 450 to 550 ng of total RNA. Library construction for TCR beta comprised three nested multiplex PCR rounds performed with slightly modified ARM-PCR. The two initial PCR rounds, about 9 cycles each, used TRBV1-TRBV30 forward and C-beta reverse primers. TCRdb recomputed calls from the multiplex PCR reads with MiXCR, one row per CDR3 protein. The profile covers around 210,000 distinct CDR3 sequences, with approximately 65% appearing a single time and about 7.1% taken by the ten largest. The CDR3 has 15 residues. CDR1 and CDR2 (germline): SGHNT, YYREEE (reference sequence). Blood RNA was derived from unsorted whole blood, and germline DNA was extracted too.

The gene calls are TRBV5-4 and TRBJ2-4; D gene unclear. This TCR was recovered from a woman between 55 and 75 years old with primary liver carcinoma and hepatitis B virus infection. Sequencing was done on a sample of peripheral blood. The CDR3: CASSPRHSAKNIKYF. The CDR3, as DNA: TGTGCCAGCAGTCCACGGCACTCAGCCAAAAACATTAAGTACTTC.